Given below is one TCR beta chain in context. Antigen specificity is unknown. The CDR3 extends over 11 amino acids. Germline CDR1 reads MNHEY; CDR2 reads SVGAGI. The V end lost 6 bases, the J end lost 10 bases, and 11 bases lay between the germline ends. The repertoire was sequenced with immunoSEQ multiplex PCR; TCRdb's copy has only in-frame clones and lacks some. The sample lists over 85,000 clones, approximately 89% occurring once. This record belongs to a study of T cell responses to AZD1222 COVID-19 vaccine. General observations from the study: The study found vaccine-associated CD4 TCRs spanning spike, dominant at 160-218 and 743-854. Baseline antibody screening turned up just a handful of seropositive AZD1222 recipients. The study sampled repertoires only after the peak T cell response.

It was second doses at about 4 or about 12 weeks that were pooled. The V gene is TRBV6-5, the J gene TRBJ2-3, with TRBD1 as a possible D gene (6 bases). This receptor was taken from an adult who received the AZD1222 COVID-19 vaccine. The sequencing here drew on peripheral blood, taken 28 days after the second AZD1222 dose. The CDR3 DNA reads as TGTGCCAGCAGCAAACAGGGCCCGCAGTATTTT. Protein sequence: CASSKQGPQYF.